This T cell receptor beta chain was sequenced for a study of sequential checkpoint blockade in melanoma. Study overall: Matched biopsies came pretreatment and at week 13 for about 24 patients.

Sequencing was performed with immunoSEQ multiplex PCR; in TCRdb, only in-frame clones are kept and a portion is missing. Among about 5,700 clones, more than 20% were seen once, and the ten largest hold around 11%. This clone was seen repeatedly, ten times or more. As to treatment: randomized to nivolumab then ipilimumab (arm A) or the reverse (arm B). CDR3 length: 16 residues. Germline CDR1 and CDR2: SGDLS and YYNGEE. V was clipped by 0 bases and J by 3 bases, with 15 bases between them. Sequenced material: tumor tissue (inferred from file names), taken from a patient given nivolumab and ipilimumab in sequence. This sequence originates from a human donor with melanoma. The rearrangement links TRBV9 to TRBJ2-5; D is perhaps TRBD2 (7 bases). The CDR3 sequence: CASSVGLAGAEETQYF. The CDR3 DNA reads TGTGCCAGCAGCGTAGGACTCGCGGGGGCTGAAGAGACCCAGTACTTC.